This T cell receptor (beta chain) was captured by sequencing in a study of blood T cell repertoires in COVID-19. The germline V gene has CDR1 MNHEY and CDR2 SVGAGI. The CDR3 is 13 amino acids. The ends were cut back, 9 bases at V and 8 bases at J, with 19 bases in the middle. Original processing methods: Amplification from reference gene primers served as the basis for estimated nucleated cell counts. Measured with immunoSEQ multiplex PCR; TCRdb has only the in-frame clones, and not every one. V, J and clone size reflect that table, while D and trimming were determined from the DNA. The sample has about 140,000 clones; 80% to 90% are singletons.

The sequenced sample consisted of peripheral blood. This chain connects TRBV6-5 to TRBJ1-2; tentatively, D is TRBD1 (6 bases). The TCR comes from a woman between 55 and 75 years old with acute or convalescent COVID-19. The CDR3 coding sequence is TGTGCCAGTGAATTAAAGCCGGGACACGGCTACACCTTC. It encodes CASELKPGHGYTF.